This TCR beta chain was retrieved from a study of OX40 agonist ivuxolimab in advanced cancers. Here immunoSEQ multiplex PCR was the method, and the copy in TCRdb shows in-frame clones only, minus some. Of around 57,000 clones in the sample, roughly 84% were seen once. Germline V lookup: CDR1 MNHNY, CDR2 SVGAGI (reference sequence). Trimming took off 2 bases at V and 2 bases at J, with 11 bases between the two ends. The CDR3 covers 15 residues. About this clone itself: This sample includes further DNA sequences coding for the same CDR3.

The sample in question was CD4+ or CD8+ T cells sorted from blood, obtained in a trial of the OX40 agonist ivuxolimab. The rearrangement joins TRBV6-6 to TRBJ2-3; TRBD1 is a possible D gene (6 bases). The clonotype was recovered from an adult with an advanced solid tumor such as melanoma, head and neck, liver or kidney cancer. The CDR3 nucleotides are TGTGCCAGCAGTTACGGGGGCTCAAACACAGATACGCAGTATTTT. This translates into CASSYGGSNTDTQYF.